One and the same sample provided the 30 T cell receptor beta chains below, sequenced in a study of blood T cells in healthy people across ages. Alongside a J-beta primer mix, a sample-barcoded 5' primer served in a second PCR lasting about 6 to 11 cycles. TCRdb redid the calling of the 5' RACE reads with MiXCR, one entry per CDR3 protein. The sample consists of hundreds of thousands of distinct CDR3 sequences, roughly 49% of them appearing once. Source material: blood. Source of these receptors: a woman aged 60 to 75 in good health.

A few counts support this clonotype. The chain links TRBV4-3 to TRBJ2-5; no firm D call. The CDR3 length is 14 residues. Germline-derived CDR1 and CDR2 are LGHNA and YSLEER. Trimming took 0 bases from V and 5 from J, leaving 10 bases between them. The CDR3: CASSQDLTRETQYF. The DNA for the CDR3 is TGCGCCAGCAGCCAAGACTTAACGCGGGAGACCCAGTACTTC.

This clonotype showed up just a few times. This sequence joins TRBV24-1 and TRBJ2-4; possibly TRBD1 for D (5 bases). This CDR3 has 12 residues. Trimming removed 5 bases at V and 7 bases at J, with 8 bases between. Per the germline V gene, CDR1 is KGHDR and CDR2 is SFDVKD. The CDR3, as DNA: TGTGCCACCAGTGTGGCAGGGAACATTCAGTACTTC. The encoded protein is CATSVAGNIQYF.

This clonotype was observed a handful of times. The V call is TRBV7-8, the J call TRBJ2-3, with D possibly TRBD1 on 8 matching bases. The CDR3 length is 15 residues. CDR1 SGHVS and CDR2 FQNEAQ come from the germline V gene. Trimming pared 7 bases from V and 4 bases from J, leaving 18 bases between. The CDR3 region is CASTQQGGNADTQYF. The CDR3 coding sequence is TGTGCCAGCACCCAACAGGGGGGGAATGCAGATACGCAGTATTTT.

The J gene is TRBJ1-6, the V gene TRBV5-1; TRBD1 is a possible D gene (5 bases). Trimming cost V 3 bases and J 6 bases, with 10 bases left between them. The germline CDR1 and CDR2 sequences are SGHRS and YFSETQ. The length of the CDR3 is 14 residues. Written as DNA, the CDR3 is TGCGCCAGCAGCTCAGGGACGGGTAATTCACCCCTCCACTTT. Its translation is CASSSGTGNSPLHF. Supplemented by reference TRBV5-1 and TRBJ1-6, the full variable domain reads KAGVTQTPRYLIKTRGQQVTLSCSPISGHRSVSWYQQTPGQGLQFLFEYFSETQRNKGNFPGRFSGRQFSNSRSEMNVSTLELGDSALYLCASSSGTGNSPLHFGNGTRLTVT.

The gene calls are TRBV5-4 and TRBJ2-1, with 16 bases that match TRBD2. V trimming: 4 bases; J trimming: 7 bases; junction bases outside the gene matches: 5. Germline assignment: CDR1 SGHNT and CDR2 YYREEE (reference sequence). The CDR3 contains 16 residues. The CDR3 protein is CASSVGLAGGENEQFF. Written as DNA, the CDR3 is TGTGCCAGCAGCGTGGGACTAGCGGGAGGGGAGAATGAGCAGTTCTTC.

The CDR3, as DNA: TGTGCCAGCAGAACCAACAGGGGGCTCTACGAGCAGTACTTC. Translation gives CASRTNRGLYEQYF. The J gene is TRBJ2-7, the V gene TRBV28, with 9 positions matching TRBD1. The ends lost 6 bases at V and 3 bases at J; junction bases unmatched: 6. Germline CDR1 MDHEN, CDR2 SYDVKM. This CDR3 region has 14 residues.

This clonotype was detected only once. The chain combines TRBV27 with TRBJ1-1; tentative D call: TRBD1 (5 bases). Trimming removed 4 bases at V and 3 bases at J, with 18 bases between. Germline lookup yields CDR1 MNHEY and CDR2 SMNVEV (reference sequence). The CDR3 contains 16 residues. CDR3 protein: CASSSPGTASDTEAFF. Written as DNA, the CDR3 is TGTGCCAGCAGTTCTCCCGGGACGGCCTCCGACACTGAAGCTTTCTTT.

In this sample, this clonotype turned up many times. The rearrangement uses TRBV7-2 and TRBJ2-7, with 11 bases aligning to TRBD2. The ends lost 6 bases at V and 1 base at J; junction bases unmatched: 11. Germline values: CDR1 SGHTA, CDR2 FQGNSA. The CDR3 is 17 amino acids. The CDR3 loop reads CASRPAGLAGQSYEQYF. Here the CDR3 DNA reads TGTGCCAGCAGACCAGCTGGACTAGCGGGCCAGTCCTACGAGCAGTACTTC.

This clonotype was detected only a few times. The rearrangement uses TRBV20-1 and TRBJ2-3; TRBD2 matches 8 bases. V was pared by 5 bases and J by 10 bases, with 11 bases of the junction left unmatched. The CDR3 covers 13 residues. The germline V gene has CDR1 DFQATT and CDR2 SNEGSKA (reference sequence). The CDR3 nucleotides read TGCAGTGCTCCACCCGATGCGCGGGAGGCGCAGTATTTT. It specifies CSAPPDAREAQYF.

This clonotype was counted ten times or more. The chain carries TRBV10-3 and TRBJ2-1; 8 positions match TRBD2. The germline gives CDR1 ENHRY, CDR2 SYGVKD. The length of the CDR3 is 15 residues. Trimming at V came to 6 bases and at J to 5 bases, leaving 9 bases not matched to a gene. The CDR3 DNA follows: TGTGCCATCAGCCCGCTCACTAGCGGCCACAATGAGCAGTTCTTC. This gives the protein CAISPLTSGHNEQFF.

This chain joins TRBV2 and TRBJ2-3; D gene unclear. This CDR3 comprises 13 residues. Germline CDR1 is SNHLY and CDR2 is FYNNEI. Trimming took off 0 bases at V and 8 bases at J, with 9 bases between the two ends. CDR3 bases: TGTGCCAGCAGTGAAGCGTCGAAGCTTACGCAGTATTTT. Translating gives CASSEASKLTQYF. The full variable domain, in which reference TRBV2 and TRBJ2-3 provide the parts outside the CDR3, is EPEVTQTPSHQVTQMGQEVILRCVPISNHLYFYWYRQILGQKVEFLVSFYNNEISEKSEIFDDQFSVERPDGSNFTLKIRSTKLEDSAMYFCASSEASKLTQYFGPGTRLTVL.

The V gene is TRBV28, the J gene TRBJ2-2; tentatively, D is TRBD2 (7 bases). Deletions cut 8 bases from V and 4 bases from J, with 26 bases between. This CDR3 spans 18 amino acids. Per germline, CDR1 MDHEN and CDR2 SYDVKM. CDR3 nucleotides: TGTGCCAGCCGACCGCCGAGGGGGGGAATCGAGTCCACCGGGGAGCTGTTTTTT. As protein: CASRPPRGGIESTGELFF.

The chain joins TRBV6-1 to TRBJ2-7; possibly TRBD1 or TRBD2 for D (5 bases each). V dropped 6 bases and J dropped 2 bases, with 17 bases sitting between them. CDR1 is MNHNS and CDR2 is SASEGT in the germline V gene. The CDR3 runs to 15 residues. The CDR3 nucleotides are TGTGCCAGCAGGGTAGTCGGGGCGGAACCCTACGAGCAGTACTTC. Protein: CASRVVGAEPYEQYF.

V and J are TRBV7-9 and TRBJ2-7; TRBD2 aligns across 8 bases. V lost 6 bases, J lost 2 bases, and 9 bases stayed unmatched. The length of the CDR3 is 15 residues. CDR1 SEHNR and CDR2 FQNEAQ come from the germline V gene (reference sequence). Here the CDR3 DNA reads TGTGCCAGCAGGGCCGGGGGGGAACCGGCCTACGAGCAGTACTTC. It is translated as CASRAGGEPAYEQYF.

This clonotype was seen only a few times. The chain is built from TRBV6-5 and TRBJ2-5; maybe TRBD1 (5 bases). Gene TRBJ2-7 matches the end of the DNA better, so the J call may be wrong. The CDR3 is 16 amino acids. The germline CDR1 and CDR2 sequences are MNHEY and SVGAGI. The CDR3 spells CASSYSISQVSYEQYF. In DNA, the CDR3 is TGTGCCAGCAGTTACTCAATCTCACAGGTTAGCTACGAGCAGTACTTC.

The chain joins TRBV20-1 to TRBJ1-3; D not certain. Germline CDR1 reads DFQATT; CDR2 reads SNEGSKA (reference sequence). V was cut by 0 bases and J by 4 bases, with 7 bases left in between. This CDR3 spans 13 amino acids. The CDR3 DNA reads TGCAGTGCTAGAGAACTCCTGGGAAACACCATATATTTT. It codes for CSARELLGNTIYF.

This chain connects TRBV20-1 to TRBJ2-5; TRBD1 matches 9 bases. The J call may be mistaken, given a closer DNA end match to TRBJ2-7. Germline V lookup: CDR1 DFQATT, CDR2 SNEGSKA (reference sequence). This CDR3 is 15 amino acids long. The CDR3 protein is CSAGGQGYGPYEQYF. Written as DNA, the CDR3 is TGCAGTGCAGGGGGACAGGGATATGGGCCCTACGAGCAGTACTTC.

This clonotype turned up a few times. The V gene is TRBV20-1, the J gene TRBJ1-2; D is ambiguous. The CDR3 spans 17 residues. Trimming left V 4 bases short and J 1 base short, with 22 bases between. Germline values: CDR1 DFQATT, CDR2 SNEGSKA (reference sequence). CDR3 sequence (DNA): TGCAGTGCTACCCCTGGAACGGCGGATACCCTTAACTATGGCTACACCTTC. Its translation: CSATPGTADTLNYGYTF.

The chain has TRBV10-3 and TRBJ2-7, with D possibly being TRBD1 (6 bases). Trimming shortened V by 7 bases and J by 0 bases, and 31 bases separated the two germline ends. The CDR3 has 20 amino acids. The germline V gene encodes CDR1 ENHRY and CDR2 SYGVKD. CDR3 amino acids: CAIKGPGTSRAGQYSYEQYF. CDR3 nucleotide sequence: TGTGCCATCAAGGGCCCGGGCACCTCTAGAGCAGGACAGTACTCCTACGAGCAGTACTTC.

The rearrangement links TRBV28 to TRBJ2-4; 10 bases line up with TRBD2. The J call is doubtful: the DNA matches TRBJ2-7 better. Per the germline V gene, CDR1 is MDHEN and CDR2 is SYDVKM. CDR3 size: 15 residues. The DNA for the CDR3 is TGTGCCAGCAGTTTACGCCTAGCGGGAGTTGACGAGCAGTACTTC. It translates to CASSLRLAGVDEQYF.

The CDR3 here is CASSRKATTDTQYF. CDR3 sequence (DNA): TGTGCCAGCAGTCGTAAGGCGACCACAGATACGCAGTATTTT. This chain links TRBV5-6 with TRBJ2-3; D gene uncertain. Germline CDR1 reads SGHDT; CDR2 reads YYEEEE. The CDR3 is 14 amino acids. V lost 5 bases and J 2 bases, leaving 12 bases between the germline ends.

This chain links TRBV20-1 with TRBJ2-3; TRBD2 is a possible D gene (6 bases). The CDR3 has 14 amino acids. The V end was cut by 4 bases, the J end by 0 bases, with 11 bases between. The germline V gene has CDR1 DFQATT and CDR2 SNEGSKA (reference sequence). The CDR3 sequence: CSATRGTSTDTQYF. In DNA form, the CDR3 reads TGCAGTGCTACCCGGGGGACTAGCACAGATACGCAGTATTTT.

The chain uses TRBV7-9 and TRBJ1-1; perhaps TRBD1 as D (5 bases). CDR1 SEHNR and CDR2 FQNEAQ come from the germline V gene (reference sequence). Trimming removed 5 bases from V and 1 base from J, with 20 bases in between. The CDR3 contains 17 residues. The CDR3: CASSPGGGSVENTEAFF. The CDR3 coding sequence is TGTGCCAGCAGCCCGGGGGGGGGATCGGTCGAGAACACTGAAGCTTTCTTT.

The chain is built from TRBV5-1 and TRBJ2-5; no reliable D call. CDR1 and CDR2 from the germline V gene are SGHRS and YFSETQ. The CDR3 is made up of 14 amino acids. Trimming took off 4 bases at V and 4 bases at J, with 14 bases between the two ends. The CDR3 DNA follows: TGCGCCAGCAGCATCGACCGCACGAGAGAGACCCAGTACTTC. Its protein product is CASSIDRTRETQYF.

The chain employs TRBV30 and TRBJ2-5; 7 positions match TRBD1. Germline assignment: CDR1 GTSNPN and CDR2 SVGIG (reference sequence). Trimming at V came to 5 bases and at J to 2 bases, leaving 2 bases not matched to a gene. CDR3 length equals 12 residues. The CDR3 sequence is CAWGTVQETQYF. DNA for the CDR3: TGTGCCTGGGGGACAGTTCAAGAGACCCAGTACTTC.

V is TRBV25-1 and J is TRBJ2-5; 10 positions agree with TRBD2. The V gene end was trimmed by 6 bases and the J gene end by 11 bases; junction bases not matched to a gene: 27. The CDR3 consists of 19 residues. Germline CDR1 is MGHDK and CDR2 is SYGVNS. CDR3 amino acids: CASRGPLAGAHRFREEQYF. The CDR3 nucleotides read TGTGCCAGCAGAGGGCCTCTAGCGGGAGCGCATCGGTTCCGGGAGGAGCAGTACTTC.

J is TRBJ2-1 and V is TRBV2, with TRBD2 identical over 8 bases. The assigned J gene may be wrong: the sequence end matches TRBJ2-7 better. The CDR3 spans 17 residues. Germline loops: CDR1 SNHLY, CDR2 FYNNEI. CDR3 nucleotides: TGTGCCAGCAGTCCCGCGGGGGGAGTGAAGGTTTACAATGAGCAGTACTTC. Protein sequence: CASSPAGGVKVYNEQYF.

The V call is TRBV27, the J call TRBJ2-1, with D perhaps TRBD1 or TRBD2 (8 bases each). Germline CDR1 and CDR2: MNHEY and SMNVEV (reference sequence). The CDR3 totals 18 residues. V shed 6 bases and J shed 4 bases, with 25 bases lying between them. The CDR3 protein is CASSQGLARQGPYNEQFF. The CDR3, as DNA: TGTGCCAGCAGCCAAGGACTAGCTCGACAGGGGCCTTACAATGAGCAGTTCTTC.

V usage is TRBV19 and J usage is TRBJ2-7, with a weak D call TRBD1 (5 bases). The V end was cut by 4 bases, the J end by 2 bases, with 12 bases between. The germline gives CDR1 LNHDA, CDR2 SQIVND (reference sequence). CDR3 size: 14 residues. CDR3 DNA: TGTGCCAGTAGTAATCGACAGACAACCTACGAGCAGTACTTC. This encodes CASSNRQTTYEQYF. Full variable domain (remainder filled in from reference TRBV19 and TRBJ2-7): DGGITQSPKYLFRKEGQNVTLSCEQNLNHDAMYWYRQDPGQGLRLIYYSQIVNDFQKGDIAEGYSVSREKKESFPLTVTSAQKNPTAFYLCASSNRQTTYEQYFGPGTRLTVT.

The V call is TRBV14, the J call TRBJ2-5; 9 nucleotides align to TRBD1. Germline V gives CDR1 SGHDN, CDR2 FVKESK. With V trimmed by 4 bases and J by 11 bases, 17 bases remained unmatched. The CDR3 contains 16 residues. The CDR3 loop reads CASSRYSGTGSNEQYF. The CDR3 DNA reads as TGTGCCAGCAGCCGATATTCTGGGACAGGGTCGAATGAGCAGTACTTC.